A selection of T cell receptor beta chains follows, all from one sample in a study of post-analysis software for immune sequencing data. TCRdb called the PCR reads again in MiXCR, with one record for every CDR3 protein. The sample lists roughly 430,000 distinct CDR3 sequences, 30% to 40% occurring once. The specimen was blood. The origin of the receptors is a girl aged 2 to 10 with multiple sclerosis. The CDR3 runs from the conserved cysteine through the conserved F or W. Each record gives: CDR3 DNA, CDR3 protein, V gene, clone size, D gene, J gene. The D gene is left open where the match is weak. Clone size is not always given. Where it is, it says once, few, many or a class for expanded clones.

CDR3 DNA: TGCGCCAGTAGACTAGTGGACCAAGAGACCCAGTACTTC
CDR3 protein: CASRLVDQETQYF
V gene: TRBV5-1
clone size: NA
D gene: NA
J gene: TRBJ2-5

CDR3 DNA: TGCAGTGCTAGAACGGCTCGGACGGCGAACACTGAAGCTTTCTTT
CDR3 protein: CSARTARTANTEAFF
V gene: TRBV20-1
clone size: NA
D gene: NA
J gene: TRBJ1-1

CDR3 DNA: TGTGCCAGCAGTCCCGGGACAGGGATCGGGTACGAGCAGTACTTC
CDR3 protein: CASSPGTGIGYEQYF
V gene: TRBV6-5
clone size: few
D gene: TRBD1
J gene: TRBJ2-7

CDR3 DNA: TGCGCCAGCAGCGCGGCCAACAGGGGAACTGAAGCTTTCTTT
CDR3 protein: CASSAANRGTEAFF
V gene: TRBV5-1
clone size: once
D gene: TRBD1
J gene: TRBJ1-1

CDR3 DNA: TGCAGCGAGGCAGACAGGGGCCGTAGATACGAGCAGTACTTC
CDR3 protein: CSEADRGRRYEQYF
V gene: TRBV29-1
clone size: NA
D gene: TRBD1
J gene: TRBJ2-7

CDR3 DNA: TGCGCCAGCAGCCTAGGGGCATGGTCCAACGAGCAGTACTTC
CDR3 protein: CASSLGAWSNEQYF
V gene: TRBV5-1
clone size: few
D gene: NA
J gene: TRBJ2-7

CDR3 DNA: TGTGCCAGCAGCCCGGGGGGGGACAGGGTTCCAGATACGCAGTATTTT
CDR3 protein: CASSPGGDRVPDTQYF
V gene: TRBV7-3
clone size: NA
D gene: NA
J gene: TRBJ2-3

CDR3 DNA: TGTGCCAGCAGCTTAGAGGGCCCAGGGGCGACGGGAGGGGACTATGGCTACACCTTC
CDR3 protein: CASSLEGPGATGGDYGYTF
V gene: TRBV11-2
clone size: few
D gene: NA
J gene: TRBJ1-2

CDR3 DNA: TGTGCCAGCAGCTTCGTAGGGAGAGTCCCAGATACGCAGTATTTT
CDR3 protein: CASSFVGRVPDTQYF
V gene: TRBV7-2
clone size: NA
D gene: NA
J gene: TRBJ2-3

CDR3 DNA: TGTGCCAGCAGTTCACCGGGACTGTCATACAATGAGCAGTTCTTC
CDR3 protein: CASSSPGLSYNEQFF
V gene: TRBV6-2/TRBV6-3
clone size: NA
D gene: NA
J gene: TRBJ2-1

CDR3 DNA: TGCAGCGTTAGGAAGGCAGCCAGCACAGATACGCAGTATTTT
CDR3 protein: CSVRKAASTDTQYF
V gene: TRBV29-1
clone size: NA
D gene: NA
J gene: TRBJ2-3

CDR3 DNA: TGCAGCGTTGATTCCAGGAGGACAGATACGCAGTATTTT
CDR3 protein: CSVDSRRTDTQYF
V gene: TRBV29-1
clone size: many
D gene: NA
J gene: TRBJ2-3

CDR3 DNA: TGTGCCAGCAGCTTGGGTAGCCCGGGGGCCACCGGGGAGCTGTTTTTT
CDR3 protein: CASSLGSPGATGELFF
V gene: TRBV5-4
clone size: NA
D gene: NA
J gene: TRBJ2-2

CDR3 DNA: TGTGCCATCAGTGAGTCTTGGTGGTCCTACAATGAGCAGTTCTTC
CDR3 protein: CAISESWWSYNEQFF
V gene: TRBV10-3
clone size: NA
D gene: NA
J gene: TRBJ2-1

CDR3 DNA: TGTGCCAGCAGCTACAGCGGGGGGGTTGCAGATACGCAGTATTTT
CDR3 protein: CASSYSGGVADTQYF
V gene: TRBV3-1
clone size: NA
D gene: TRBD2
J gene: TRBJ2-3

CDR3 DNA: TGCAGTGCCGGGGCGGCGGGACTAGCCGGACAGACCCAGTACTTC
CDR3 protein: CSAGAAGLAGQTQYF
V gene: TRBV20-1
clone size: NA
D gene: TRBD2
J gene: TRBJ2-5

CDR3 DNA: TGTGCCATCAGCGAGGGGACAGGGATGAACACTGAAGCTTTCTTT
CDR3 protein: CAISEGTGMNTEAFF
V gene: TRBV10-3
clone size: NA
D gene: TRBD1
J gene: TRBJ1-1

CDR3 DNA: TGTGCCAGCAGCTTAGTGCTTAGCGGGAGGGCCAAGGTCTCCTACGAGCAGTACTTC
CDR3 protein: CASSLVLSGRAKVSYEQYF
V gene: TRBV7-2
clone size: NA
D gene: TRBD2
J gene: TRBJ2-7

CDR3 DNA: TGTGCCAGCAGCAGTAGCGGGGTTCCAAATGAGCAGTTCTTC
CDR3 protein: CASSSSGVPNEQFF
V gene: TRBV28
clone size: NA
D gene: TRBD2
J gene: TRBJ2-1

CDR3 DNA: TGCAGTGCTAGACCAAGCGGGAGGGCCAAGCATGAGCAGTTCTTC
CDR3 protein: CSARPSGRAKHEQFF
V gene: TRBV20-1
clone size: NA
D gene: TRBD2
J gene: TRBJ2-1

CDR3 DNA: TGTGCCACCAGGGACAGGGAGACGGCTTTCTTT
CDR3 protein: CATRDRETAFF
V gene: TRBV24-1
clone size: NA
D gene: TRBD1
J gene: TRBJ1-1

CDR3 DNA: TGCAGTGCCGTTGAGGGGCGAGACTATGGCTACACCTTC
CDR3 protein: CSAVEGRDYGYTF
V gene: TRBV20-1
clone size: few
D gene: NA
J gene: TRBJ1-2

CDR3 DNA: TGTGCCGGCAGCGTAAGGGCCCTTGAGGAGACCCAGTACTTC
CDR3 protein: CAGSVRALEETQYF
V gene: TRBV9
clone size: once
D gene: NA
J gene: TRBJ2-5

CDR3 DNA: TGTGCCAGCAGCTTGTTGAGGCGTGGCCACAATGAGCAGTTCTTC
CDR3 protein: CASSLLRRGHNEQFF
V gene: TRBV5-5
clone size: few
D gene: NA
J gene: TRBJ2-1

CDR3 DNA: TGTGCCACCAGCAGAGATCTTGCCAACTGGTTCCTCCACTTT
CDR3 protein: CATSRDLANWFLHF
V gene: TRBV15
clone size: NA
D gene: NA
J gene: TRBJ1-6

CDR3 DNA: TGCGCCAGCAGCCAAGAGTTCCTCCCAGGGTCGTACTACGAGCAGTACTTC
CDR3 protein: CASSQEFLPGSYYEQYF
V gene: TRBV4-3
clone size: NA
D gene: NA
J gene: TRBJ2-7

CDR3 DNA: TGTGCCAGCAGTTTGATCGGGACCTCGGGCTCCTACGAGCAGTACTTC
CDR3 protein: CASSLIGTSGSYEQYF
V gene: TRBV28
clone size: few
D gene: NA
J gene: TRBJ2-7

CDR3 DNA: TGTGCCAGCAGCCCACCGCGGCAGGGGAACACTGAAGCTTTCTTT
CDR3 protein: CASSPPRQGNTEAFF
V gene: TRBV7-3
clone size: few
D gene: NA
J gene: TRBJ1-1

CDR3 DNA: TGCGCCAGCAGCCAGATTGAGCGGGATACAGATACGCAGTATTTT
CDR3 protein: CASSQIERDTDTQYF
V gene: TRBV10-1
clone size: few
D gene: TRBD2
J gene: TRBJ2-3

CDR3 DNA: TGTGCCAGCAGTTTCCAGGGGGGTCAAGAGGCCCAGTACTTC
CDR3 protein: CASSFQGGQEAQYF
V gene: TRBV6-6
clone size: NA
D gene: NA
J gene: TRBJ2-5

CDR3 DNA: TGTGCCAGCAGACCGACAGGGGGTTTTGATGGCTACACCTTC
CDR3 protein: CASRPTGGFDGYTF
V gene: TRBV5-6
clone size: NA
D gene: TRBD1
J gene: TRBJ1-2

CDR3 DNA: TGTGCCAGCAGGGGGGGACAGGGATTCACAGATACGCAGTATTTT
CDR3 protein: CASRGGQGFTDTQYF
V gene: TRBV28
clone size: NA
D gene: TRBD1
J gene: TRBJ2-3

CDR3 DNA: TGCGCCAGCAGCAGGGGCCGGAACTACAATGAGCAGTTCTTC
CDR3 protein: CASSRGRNYNEQFF
V gene: TRBV5-1
clone size: few
D gene: NA
J gene: TRBJ2-1

CDR3 DNA: TGTGCTAGTGGTTTGACGGGACAGCTGCCCGGGGAGCAGTTCTTC
CDR3 protein: CASGLTGQLPGEQFF
V gene: TRBV12-5
clone size: NA
D gene: TRBD1
J gene: TRBJ2-1

CDR3 DNA: TGTGCCAGCAGTTCCGGGACTAGGCCAGATACGCAGTATTTT
CDR3 protein: CASSSGTRPDTQYF
V gene: TRBV12-3/TRBV12-4
clone size: NA
D gene: TRBD2
J gene: TRBJ2-3

CDR3 DNA: TGCGCCAGCAGCTTGGATGGTGGTAACTATGGCTACACCTTC
CDR3 protein: CASSLDGGNYGYTF
V gene: TRBV7-2
clone size: few
D gene: NA
J gene: TRBJ1-2

CDR3 DNA: TGCAGCGTTCGGGACTTTGGCGGGGAGTCCTACGAGCAGTACTTC
CDR3 protein: CSVRDFGGESYEQYF
V gene: TRBV29-1
clone size: few
D gene: NA
J gene: TRBJ2-7

CDR3 DNA: TGTGCCAGCAGCTTAACTAGCGGGCCGTATTACAATGAGCAGTTCTTC
CDR3 protein: CASSLTSGPYYNEQFF
V gene: TRBV7-3
clone size: NA
D gene: TRBD2
J gene: TRBJ2-1

CDR3 DNA: TGTGCCAACAGTGAAGCGGGGACAGCATCCTACGAGCAGTACTTC
CDR3 protein: CANSEAGTASYEQYF
V gene: TRBV2
clone size: NA
D gene: NA
J gene: TRBJ2-7

CDR3 DNA: TGCAGTGCTAGTCGATTGGGACTAGCCCGAGGCGAGCAGTACTTC
CDR3 protein: CSASRLGLARGEQYF
V gene: TRBV20-1
clone size: NA
D gene: TRBD2
J gene: TRBJ2-7

CDR3 DNA: TGTGCCATCAGGAATAGCGGGGGGACCTACAATGAGCAGTTCTTC
CDR3 protein: CAIRNSGGTYNEQFF
V gene: TRBV10-3
clone size: NA
D gene: TRBD2
J gene: TRBJ2-1

CDR3 DNA: TGCGCCAGCAGCCAAGATCAGGGTGGGTTGGAAGAGACCCAGTACTTC
CDR3 protein: CASSQDQGGLEETQYF
V gene: TRBV4-3
clone size: NA
D gene: NA
J gene: TRBJ2-5